Reported below is one T cell receptor beta chain. The antigen is not known. The sample is drawn from a study of T cell repertoires in cytomegalovirus infection. The overall study: Public TCR beta signatures provided an indication of both CMV infection and a matching HLA type. Study-wide findings and caveats: HLA-C-restricted, CMV-specific TCR beta clonotypes were dominant ex vivo. Accumulated public TCR beta family frequency recognized individuals carrying CMV together with the relevant HLA.

The V and J ends lost 8 bases and 1 base respectively, with 13 bases between them. Germline V gene lookup returns CDR1 SGHTA and CDR2 FQGNSA. The CDR3 is 14 amino acids. Using its own MiXCR run on the reads, TCRdb lists one record per CDR3 protein. The table has under 200,000 distinct CDR3 sequences, nearly 9.5% seen once; the top ten hold roughly 4.8%. The rearrangement links TRBV7-2 to TRBJ2-3, with a possible D match to TRBD1 (6 bases). Material: PBMCs. The clonotype comes from a human donor in good health (CMV status not recorded). Some clones in this sample may be carry-over from other donors' samples. As DNA, the CDR3 is TGTGCCAGCCACCCGGGACACCGCACAGATACGCAGTATTTT. Protein: CASHPGHRTDTQYF.